This note documents a single T cell receptor beta chain sequence. The antigen is unknown. This sample was taken from a study of T cells in localized non-small cell lung cancer. V lost 2 bases to trimming and J lost 14 bases, with 22 bases between them. CDR3 length: 15 residues. Germline V gives CDR1 MNHNS, CDR2 SASEGT. Findings and caveats of the study: Clonality peaked in uninvolved adjacent lung rather than tumor.

Generated by immunoSEQ multiplex PCR, the TCRdb table keeps only in-frame clones and is missing some. The data contain around 64,000 clones, roughly 89% of them singletons. The TCR sequence derives from a man aged 40 to 70 with stage I squamous cell lung carcinoma. The chain has TRBV6-1 and TRBJ1-5; D ambiguous. The material sequenced was peripheral blood, taken before any cancer treatment. This chain's CDR3 is CASSETRTEVVSEHF. CDR3 sequence (DNA): TGTGCCAGCAGTGAAACAAGGACTGAGGTTGTATCAGAGCATTTT.